This TCR beta chain was profiled in a study of Graves' ophthalmopathy and Graves' hyperthyroidism. Establishment of the diagnosis relied upon clinical symptoms, serum thyroxine, TRAb, thyroid ultrasound and orbital computed tomography. Germline V gives CDR1 SGHRS, CDR2 YFSETQ. The CDR3 loop spans 18 amino acids. Researchers took RNA transcripts and amplified TCR beta CDR3 regions from them. Amplification began with first-round RT-PCR using HTBI primers, then second-round multiplex PCR was performed. TCRdb re-called the multiplex PCR reads through MiXCR, storing one row per CDR3 protein. The sample holds some 1.1 million distinct CDR3 sequences, about two fifths seen once. In the case of this clonotype: The junction differs from germline at one of its ends, possibly a read error.

The chain carries TRBV5-1 and TRBJ1-2; 8 bases agree with TRBD1. Sequenced input: peripheral blood or thyroid tissue (not recorded which). The source of this sequence is an adult man with Graves' hyperthyroidism. The CDR3 here is CASSPWGSRTGWNYGYTF. In DNA, the CDR3 is TGTGCCAGCAGCCCATGGGGGTCTCGGACAGGGTGGAACTATGGCTACACCTTC.